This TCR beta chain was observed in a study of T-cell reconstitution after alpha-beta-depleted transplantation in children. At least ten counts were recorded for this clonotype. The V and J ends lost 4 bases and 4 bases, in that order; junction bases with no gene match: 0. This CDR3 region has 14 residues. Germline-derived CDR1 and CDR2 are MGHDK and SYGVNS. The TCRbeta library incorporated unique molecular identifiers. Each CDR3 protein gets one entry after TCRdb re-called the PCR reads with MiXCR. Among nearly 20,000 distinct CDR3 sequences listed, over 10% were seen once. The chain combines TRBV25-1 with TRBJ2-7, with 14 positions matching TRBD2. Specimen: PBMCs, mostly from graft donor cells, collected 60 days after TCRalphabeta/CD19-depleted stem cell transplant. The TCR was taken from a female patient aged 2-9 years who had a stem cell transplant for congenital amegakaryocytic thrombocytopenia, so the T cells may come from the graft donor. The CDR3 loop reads CASSGLAGGYEQYF. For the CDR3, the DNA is TGTGCCAGCAGTGGACTAGCGGGAGGGTACGAGCAGTACTTC.